This is a list of T cell receptor beta chains from one sample in a study of T cell responses to AZD1222 COVID-19 vaccine. Generated by immunoSEQ multiplex PCR, the TCRdb table keeps only in-frame clones and is missing some. The sample consists of about 55,000 clones, around 90% of them appearing once. The specimen comprised peripheral blood, sampled on day 0 of AZD1222 vaccination. The receptor source for this set is an adult in good health. CDR3s include the opening cysteine and the closing phenylalanine or tryptophan. A D gene is named only where the DNA matches it firmly. Only part of the rows carry a size: once, few, many, or a class if the clone is expanded.

CDR3,DNA,V,size,D,J
CASSLRDHAETQYF,TGTGCCAGCTCATTAAGGGACCACGCAGAGACCCAGTACTTC,TRBV27,-,-,TRBJ2-5
CSAEKGSRDGYTF,TGCAGCGCCGAGAAGGGATCCCGGGATGGCTACACCTTC,TRBV29-1,-,-,TRBJ1-2
CASSDRQGDQPQHF,TGTGCCAGCAGTGATCGACAGGGGGATCAGCCCCAGCATTTT,TRBV6-1,once,TRBD1,TRBJ1-5
CASSFRRLDSPLHF,TGTGCCAGCAGTTTTCGAAGGTTGGATTCACCCCTCCACTTT,TRBV27,-,-,TRBJ1-6
CASSLSLDTEAFF,TGTGCCAGCAGCTTAAGCTTGGACACTGAAGCTTTCTTT,TRBV7-9,-,-,TRBJ1-1
CASSLGNTGELFF,TGTGCCAGCAGTTTGGGAAACACCGGGGAGCTGTTTTTT,TRBV12-3/TRBV12-4,-,-,TRBJ2-2
CASSPTEEGYGYTF,TGTGCCAGCTCACCAACAGAGGAGGGGTATGGCTACACCTTC,TRBV18,-,-,TRBJ1-2
CSVVRDGIYSSTDTQYF,TGCAGCGTTGTCCGGGACGGGATATACTCTAGCACAGATACGCAGTATTTT,TRBV29-1,once,-,TRBJ2-3
CASSHLGISNTEAFF,TGCGCCAGCAGCCATCTCGGGATTTCTAACACTGAAGCTTTCTTT,TRBV4-1,-,-,TRBJ1-1
CASSLGTGRSPQETQYF,TGTGCCAGCAGCTTAGGGACAGGGAGATCCCCCCAAGAGACCCAGTACTTC,TRBV7-2,-,TRBD1,TRBJ2-5
CASSHRQGAGGVAFF,TGTGCCAGCAGCCACCGCCAGGGGGCGGGTGGGGTAGCTTTCTTT,TRBV7-6,-,TRBD1,TRBJ1-1
CAWSTGRDIQYF,TGTGCCTGGAGCACAGGGAGGGACATTCAGTACTTC,TRBV30,-,-,TRBJ2-4
CASRRPTGDEQFF,TGCGCCAGCAGACGACCGACTGGGGATGAGCAGTTCTTC,TRBV5-1,-,-,TRBJ2-1
CASTAGGMRNEQYF,TGTGCCAGCACAGCAGGGGGCATGAGGAACGAGCAGTACTTC,TRBV6-5,-,TRBD1,TRBJ2-7
CASSPPASGGANEQFF,TGTGCCAGCTCACCACCCGCTAGCGGGGGGGCCAATGAGCAGTTCTTC,TRBV18,-,TRBD2,TRBJ2-1
CASSSQTALGTGELFF,TGTGCCAGCAGCTCCCAGACGGCCCTGGGGACCGGGGAGCTGTTTTTT,TRBV7-2,-,-,TRBJ2-2
CASSSPSQGGGYTF,TGTGCCAGCAGCTCCCCTTCGCAGGGAGGTGGCTACACCTTC,TRBV5-6,-,-,TRBJ1-2
CASGLVPWTGEVFGANVLTF,TGTGCTAGTGGTTTGGTACCCTGGACAGGGGAGGTTTTTGGGGCCAACGTCCTGACTTTC,TRBV12-5,-,TRBD1,TRBJ2-6
CASSAPDRAGTLQYF,TGTGCCAGCAGTGCGCCGGACAGGGCTGGGACTCTCCAGTACTTC,TRBV6-6,-,TRBD1,TRBJ2-7
CASRSQGTNYGYTF,TGTGCCAGTAGATCACAGGGGACCAACTATGGCTACACCTTC,TRBV19,-,TRBD1,TRBJ1-2
CASSVGDRAHEQYF,TGTGCCAGCAGCGTAGGAGACAGAGCCCACGAGCAGTACTTC,TRBV9,-,-,TRBJ2-7
CASSQDRNQPQHF,TGCGCCAGCAGCCAAGATAGGAATCAGCCCCAGCATTTT,TRBV4-3,-,-,TRBJ1-5
CASRPGEEGQPQHF,TGCGCCAGCCGGCCTGGGGAAGAGGGTCAGCCCCAGCATTTT,TRBV5-1,-,-,TRBJ1-5
CASSLLGSDFQPQHF,TGTGCCAGCAGTTTGCTTGGGTCGGACTTCCAGCCCCAGCATTTT,TRBV28,-,-,TRBJ1-5
CASSLAGRSWGTQYF,TGTGCCAGCAGCTTAGCGGGACGCAGCTGGGGGACCCAGTACTTC,TRBV7-2,-,-,TRBJ2-5
CASSLATGGFNEKLFF,TGTGCCAGCAGCTTAGCGACAGGGGGCTTTAATGAAAAACTGTTTTTT,TRBV7-9,-,TRBD1,TRBJ1-4
CASSFGTGIYTQYF,TGTGCCAGCAGCTTCGGGACAGGGATATATACGCAGTATTTT,TRBV5-6,-,TRBD1,TRBJ2-3
CASSYSATDTQYF,TGTGCCAGCAGTTACTCCGCTACAGATACGCAGTATTTT,TRBV6-5,-,-,TRBJ2-3
CASSFGRAVYNSPLHF,TGTGCCAGCAGCTTTGGCAGGGCAGTCTATAATTCACCCCTCCACTTT,TRBV11-2,-,-,TRBJ1-6
CASSLVRFRGGSYEQYF,TGTGCCAGCAGTCTTGTCCGATTTAGGGGGGGGTCCTACGAGCAGTACTTC,TRBV28,-,-,TRBJ2-7
CASSYRGSRSSYEQYF,TGTGCCAGCAGTTACCGAGGCTCCAGGAGCTCCTACGAGCAGTACTTC,TRBV6-5,-,-,TRBJ2-7
CASSEITGQVGAEAFF,TGTGCCAGCAGTGAAATAACAGGGCAAGTAGGGGCTGAAGCTTTCTTT,TRBV6-1,-,-,TRBJ1-1
CASSFYSQETQYF,TGTGCCAGCAGCTTTTACTCCCAAGAGACCCAGTACTTC,TRBV7-7,-,-,TRBJ2-5
CASSAPGGTGYTEAFF,TGCGCCAGCAGCGCCCCAGGGGGAACAGGATACACTGAAGCTTTCTTT,TRBV4-1,-,TRBD1,TRBJ1-1
CASSWAPSYEQYF,TGTGCCAGTAGTTGGGCACCCTCCTACGAGCAGTACTTC,TRBV19,-,-,TRBJ2-7
CASSLAAGLQPQHF,TGTGCCAGCAGCTTAGCGGCAGGCCTTCAGCCCCAGCATTTT,TRBV7-9,-,-,TRBJ1-5
CASSAAGSYEQYF,TGTGCCAGCAGTGCTGCAGGGTCCTACGAGCAGTACTTC,TRBV12-3/TRBV12-4,medium-sized,-,TRBJ2-7
CASSMRTNEKLFF,TGTGCCAGTAGTATGAGAACTAATGAAAAACTGTTTTTT,TRBV19,-,-,TRBJ1-4
CASSTGGNQPQHF,TGTGCCAGTAGTACAGGGGGGAATCAGCCCCAGCATTTT,TRBV19,-,TRBD1,TRBJ1-5
CSVRTVYEQYF,TGCAGCGTTAGGACAGTCTACGAGCAGTACTTC,TRBV29-1,-,-,TRBJ2-7
CASSIELGQPSVSYNEQFF,TGTGCCAGTAGTATAGAGCTAGGACAGCCGTCAGTTTCCTACAATGAGCAGTTCTTC,TRBV19,once,-,TRBJ2-1
CASSNPGQGAGILPGNTIYF,TGTGCCAGTAGTAATCCCGGACAGGGCGCAGGTATCCTCCCTGGAAACACCATATATTTT,TRBV19,-,TRBD1,TRBJ1-3
CASAMGYEQYF,TGCGCCAGCGCCATGGGCTACGAGCAGTACTTC,TRBV5-1,-,-,TRBJ2-7
CASSKTSGPTDTQYF,TGTGCCAGCAGCAAGACTAGCGGGCCCACAGATACGCAGTATTTT,TRBV4-2,-,TRBD2,TRBJ2-3